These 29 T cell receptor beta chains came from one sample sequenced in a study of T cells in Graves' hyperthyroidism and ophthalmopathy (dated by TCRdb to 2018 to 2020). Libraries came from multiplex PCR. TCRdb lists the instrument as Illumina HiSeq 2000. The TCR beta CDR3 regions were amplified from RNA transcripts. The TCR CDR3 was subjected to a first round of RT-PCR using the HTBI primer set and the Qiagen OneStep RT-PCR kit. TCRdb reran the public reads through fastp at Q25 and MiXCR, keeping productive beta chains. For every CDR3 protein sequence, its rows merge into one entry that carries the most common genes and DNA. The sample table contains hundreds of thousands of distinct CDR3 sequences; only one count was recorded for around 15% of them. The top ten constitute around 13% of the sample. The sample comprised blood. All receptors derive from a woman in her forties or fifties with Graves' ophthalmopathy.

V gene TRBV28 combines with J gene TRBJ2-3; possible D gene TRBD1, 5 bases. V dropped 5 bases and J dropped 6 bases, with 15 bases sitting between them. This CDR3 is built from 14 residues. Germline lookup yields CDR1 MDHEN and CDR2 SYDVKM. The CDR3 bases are TGTGCCAGCAGTCAAGAAGCAGGGTCGGATACGCAGTATTTT. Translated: CASSQEAGSDTQYF.

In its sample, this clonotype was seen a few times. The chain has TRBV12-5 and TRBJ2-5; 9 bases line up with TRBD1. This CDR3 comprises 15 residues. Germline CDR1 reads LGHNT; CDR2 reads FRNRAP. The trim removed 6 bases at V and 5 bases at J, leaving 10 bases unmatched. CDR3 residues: CASGFFWTGVETQYF. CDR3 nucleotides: TGTGCTAGTGGCTTTTTCTGGACAGGGGTGGAGACCCAGTACTTC.

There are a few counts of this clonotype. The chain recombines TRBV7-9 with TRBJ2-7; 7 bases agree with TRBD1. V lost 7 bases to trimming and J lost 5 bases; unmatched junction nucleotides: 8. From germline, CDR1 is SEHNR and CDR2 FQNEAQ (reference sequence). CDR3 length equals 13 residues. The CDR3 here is CASKGTDWDEQYF. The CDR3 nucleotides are TGTGCCAGCAAGGGGACAGACTGGGACGAGCAGTACTTC. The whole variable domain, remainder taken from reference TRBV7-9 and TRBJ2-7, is DTGVSQNPRHKITKRGQNVTFRCDPISEHNRLYWYRQTLGQGPEFLTYFQNEAQLEKSRLLSDRFSAERPKGSFSTLEIQRTEQGDSAMYLCASKGTDWDEQYFGPGTRLTVT.

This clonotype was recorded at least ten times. The CDR3 DNA sequence: TGTGCCAGCAGTCCGACAGGGAACTATGGCTACACCTTC. It is translated as CASSPTGNYGYTF. The rearrangement joins TRBV28 to TRBJ1-2; 7 positions agree with TRBD1. The CDR3 contains 13 residues. The ends lost 5 bases at V and 2 bases at J; junction bases unmatched: 2. Germline CDR1 is MDHEN and CDR2 is SYDVKM.

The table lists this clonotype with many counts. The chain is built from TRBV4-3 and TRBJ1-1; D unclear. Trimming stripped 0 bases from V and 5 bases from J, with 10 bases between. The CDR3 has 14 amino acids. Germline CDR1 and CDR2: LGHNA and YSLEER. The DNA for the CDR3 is TGCGCCAGCAGCCAAGATCACGGCGGGACTGAAGCTTTCTTT. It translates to CASSQDHGGTEAFF.

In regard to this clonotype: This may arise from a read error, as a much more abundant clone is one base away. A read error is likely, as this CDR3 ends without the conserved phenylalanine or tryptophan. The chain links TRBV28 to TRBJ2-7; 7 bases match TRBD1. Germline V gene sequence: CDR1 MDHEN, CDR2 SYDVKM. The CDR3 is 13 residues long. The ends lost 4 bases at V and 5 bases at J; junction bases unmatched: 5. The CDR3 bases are TGTGCCAGCAGTTCAACCGACAGGGACGAGCAGTACCTC. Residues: CASSSTDRDEQYL.

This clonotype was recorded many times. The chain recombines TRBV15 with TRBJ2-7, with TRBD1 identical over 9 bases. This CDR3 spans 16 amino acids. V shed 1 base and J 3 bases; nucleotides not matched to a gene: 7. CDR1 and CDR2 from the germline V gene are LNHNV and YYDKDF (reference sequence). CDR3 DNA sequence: TGTGCCACCAGCAGAGTTCGGACAGGGGAAAACTACGAGCAGTACTTC. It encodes CATSRVRTGENYEQYF.

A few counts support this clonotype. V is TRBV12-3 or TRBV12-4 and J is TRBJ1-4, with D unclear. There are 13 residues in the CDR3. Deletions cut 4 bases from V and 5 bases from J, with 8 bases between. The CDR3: CASSWRQNEKLFF. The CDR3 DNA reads TGTGCCAGCAGTTGGAGACAAAATGAAAAACTGTTTTTT.

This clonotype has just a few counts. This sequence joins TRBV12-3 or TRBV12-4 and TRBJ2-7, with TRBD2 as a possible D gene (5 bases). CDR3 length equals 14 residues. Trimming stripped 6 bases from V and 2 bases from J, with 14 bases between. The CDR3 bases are TGTGCCAGCAGCTATCGGGGTCCGACCTACGAGCAGTACTTC. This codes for CASSYRGPTYEQYF.

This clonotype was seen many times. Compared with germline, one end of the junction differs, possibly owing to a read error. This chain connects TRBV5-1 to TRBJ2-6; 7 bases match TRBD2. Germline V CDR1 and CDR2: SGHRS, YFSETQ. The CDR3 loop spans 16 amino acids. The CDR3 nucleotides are TGTGCCAGCAGTTTGGGAGGGAGCTCTGGGGCCAACGTCCTGACTTTC. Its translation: CASSLGGSSGANVLTF.

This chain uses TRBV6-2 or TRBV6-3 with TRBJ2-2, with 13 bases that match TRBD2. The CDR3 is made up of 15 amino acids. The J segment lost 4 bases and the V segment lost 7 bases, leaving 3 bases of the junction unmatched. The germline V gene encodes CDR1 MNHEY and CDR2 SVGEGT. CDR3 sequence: CASTRTSGSTGELFF. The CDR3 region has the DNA TGTGCCAGCACACGGACTAGCGGGAGCACCGGGGAGCTGTTTTTT.

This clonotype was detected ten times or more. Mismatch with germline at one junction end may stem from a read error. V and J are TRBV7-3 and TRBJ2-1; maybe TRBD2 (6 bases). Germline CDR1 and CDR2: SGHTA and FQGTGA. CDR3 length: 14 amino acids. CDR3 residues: CASSLTGVVAEQFF. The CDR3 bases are TGTGCCAGCAGCCTAACGGGAGTGGTAGCGGAGCAGTTCTTC.

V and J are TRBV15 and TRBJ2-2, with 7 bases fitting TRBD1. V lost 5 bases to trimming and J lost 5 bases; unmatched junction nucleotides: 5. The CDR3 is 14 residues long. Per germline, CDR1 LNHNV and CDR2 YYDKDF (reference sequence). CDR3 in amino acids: CATSWDRATGELFF. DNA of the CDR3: TGTGCCACCAGCTGGGACAGAGCGACCGGGGAGCTGTTTTTT.

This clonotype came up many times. The CDR3 DNA reads TGTGCCAGCAGTTTCCCGGGAGTCTACAATGAGCAGTTCTTC. This translates into CASSFPGVYNEQFF. V usage is TRBV27 and J usage is TRBJ2-1, with D perhaps TRBD2 (6 bases). Germline V gene lookup returns CDR1 MNHEY and CDR2 SMNVEV (reference sequence). CDR3 size: 14 residues. The V end was cut by 3 bases, the J end by 3 bases, with 9 bases between.

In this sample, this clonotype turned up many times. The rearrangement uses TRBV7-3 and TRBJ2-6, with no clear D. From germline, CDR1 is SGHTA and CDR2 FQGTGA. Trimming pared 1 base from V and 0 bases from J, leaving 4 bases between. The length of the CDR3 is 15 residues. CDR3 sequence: CASSLKVSGANVLTF. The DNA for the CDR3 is TGTGCCAGCAGCTTAAAGGTCTCTGGGGCCAACGTCCTGACTTTC.

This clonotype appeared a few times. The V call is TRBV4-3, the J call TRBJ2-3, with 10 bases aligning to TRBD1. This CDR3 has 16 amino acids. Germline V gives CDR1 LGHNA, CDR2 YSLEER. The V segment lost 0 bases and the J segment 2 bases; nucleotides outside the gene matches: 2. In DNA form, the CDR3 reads TGCGCCAGCAGCCAAGAGGGGACAGGGGTCACAGATACGCAGTATTTT. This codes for CASSQEGTGVTDTQYF.

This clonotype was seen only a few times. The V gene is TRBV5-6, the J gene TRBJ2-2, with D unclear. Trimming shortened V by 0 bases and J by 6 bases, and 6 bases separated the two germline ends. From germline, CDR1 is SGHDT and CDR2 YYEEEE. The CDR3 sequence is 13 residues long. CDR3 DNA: TGTGCCAGCAGCTTGGTAGGGCCCGGGGAGCTGTTTTTT. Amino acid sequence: CASSLVGPGELFF.

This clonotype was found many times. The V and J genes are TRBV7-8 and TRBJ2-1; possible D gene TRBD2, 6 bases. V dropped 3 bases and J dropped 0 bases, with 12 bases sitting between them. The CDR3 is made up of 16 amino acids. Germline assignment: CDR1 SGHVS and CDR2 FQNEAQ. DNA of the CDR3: TGTGCCAGCAGCTTCGTTAATAGCGGCTCCTACAATGAGCAGTTCTTC. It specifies CASSFVNSGSYNEQFF.

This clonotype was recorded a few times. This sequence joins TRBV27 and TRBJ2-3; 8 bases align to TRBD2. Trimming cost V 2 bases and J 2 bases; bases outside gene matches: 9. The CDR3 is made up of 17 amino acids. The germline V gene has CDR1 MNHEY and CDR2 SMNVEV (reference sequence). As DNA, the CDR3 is TGTGCCAGCAGTTTAATCGGGGGAGCGGGGGCCACAGATACGCAGTATTTT. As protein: CASSLIGGAGATDTQYF.

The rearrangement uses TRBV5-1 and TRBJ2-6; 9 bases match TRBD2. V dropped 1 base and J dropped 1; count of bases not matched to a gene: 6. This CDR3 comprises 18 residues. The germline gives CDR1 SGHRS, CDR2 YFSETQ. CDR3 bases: TGCGCCAGCAGCTTGTTGGCTAGCGGGACTTCTGGGGCCAACGTCCTGACTTTC. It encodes CASSLLASGTSGANVLTF.

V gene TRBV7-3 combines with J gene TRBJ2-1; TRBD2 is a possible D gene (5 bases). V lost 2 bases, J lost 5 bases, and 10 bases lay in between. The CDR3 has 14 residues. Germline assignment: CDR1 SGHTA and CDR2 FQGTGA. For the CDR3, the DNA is TGTGCCAGCAGCTTATGGGGAGAGGACAATGAGCAGTTCTTC. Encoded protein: CASSLWGEDNEQFF. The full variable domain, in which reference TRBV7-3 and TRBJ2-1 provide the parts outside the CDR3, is GAGVSQTPSNKVTEKGKYVELRCDPISGHTALYWYRQSLGQGPEFLIYFQGTGAADDSGLPNDRFFAVRPEGSVSTLKIQRTERGDSAVYLCASSLWGEDNEQFFGPGTRLTVL.

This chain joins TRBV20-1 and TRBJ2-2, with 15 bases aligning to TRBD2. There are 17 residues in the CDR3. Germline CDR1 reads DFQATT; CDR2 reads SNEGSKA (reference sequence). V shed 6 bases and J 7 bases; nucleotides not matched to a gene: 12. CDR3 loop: CSAQGLAGGVTGGELFF. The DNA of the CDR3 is TGCAGTGCCCAAGGACTAGCGGGAGGGGTGACGGGCGGGGAGCTGTTTTTT.

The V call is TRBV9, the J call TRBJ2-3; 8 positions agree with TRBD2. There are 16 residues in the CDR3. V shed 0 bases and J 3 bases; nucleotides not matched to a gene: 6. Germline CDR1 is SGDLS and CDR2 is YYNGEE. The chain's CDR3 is CASSVAETSETDTQYF. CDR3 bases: TGTGCCAGCAGCGTAGCTGAGACTAGCGAGACAGATACGCAGTATTTT.

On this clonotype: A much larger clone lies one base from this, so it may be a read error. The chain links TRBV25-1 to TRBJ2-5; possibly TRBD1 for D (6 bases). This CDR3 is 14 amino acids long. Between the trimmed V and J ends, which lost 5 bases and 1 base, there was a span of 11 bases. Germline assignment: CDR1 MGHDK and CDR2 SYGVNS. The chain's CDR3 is CASSKTGPQETQYF. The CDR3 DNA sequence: TGTGCCAGCAGTAAGACAGGTCCCCAAGAGACCCAGTACTTC.

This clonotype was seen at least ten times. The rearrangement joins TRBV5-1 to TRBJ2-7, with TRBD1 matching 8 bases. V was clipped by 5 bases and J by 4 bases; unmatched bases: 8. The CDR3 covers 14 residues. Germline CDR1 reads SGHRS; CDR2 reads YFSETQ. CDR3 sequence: CASRPGGLGYEQYF. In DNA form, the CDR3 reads TGCGCCAGCAGACCAGGGGGCTTGGGTTACGAGCAGTACTTC.

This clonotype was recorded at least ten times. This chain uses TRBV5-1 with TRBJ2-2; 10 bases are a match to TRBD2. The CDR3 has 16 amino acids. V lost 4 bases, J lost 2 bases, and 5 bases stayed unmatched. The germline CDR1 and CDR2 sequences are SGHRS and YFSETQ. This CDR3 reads CASSPIAGGNTGELFF. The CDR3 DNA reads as TGCGCCAGCAGCCCCATAGCGGGAGGTAACACCGGGGAGCTGTTTTTT.

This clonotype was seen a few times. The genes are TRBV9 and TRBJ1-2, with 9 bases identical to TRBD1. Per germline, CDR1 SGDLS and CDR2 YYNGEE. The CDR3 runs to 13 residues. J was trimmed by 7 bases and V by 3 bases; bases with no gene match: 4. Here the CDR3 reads CASSGQGGAGYTF. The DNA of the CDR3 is TGTGCCAGCAGCGGACAGGGGGGTGCTGGCTACACCTTC.

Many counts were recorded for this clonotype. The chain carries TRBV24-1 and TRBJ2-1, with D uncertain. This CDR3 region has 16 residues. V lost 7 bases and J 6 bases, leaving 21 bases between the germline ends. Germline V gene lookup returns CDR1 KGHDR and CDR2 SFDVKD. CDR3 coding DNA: TGTGCCACCAGCCCTCCTGGCAGCGCTAGAGGCAATGAGCAGTTCTTC. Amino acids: CATSPPGSARGNEQFF.

CDR3 sequence: CASSVAPRLAGEPFF. The DNA for the CDR3 is TGTGCCAGCAGCGTAGCTCCCAGACTAGCGGGAGAACCGTTCTTC. The chain employs TRBV9 and TRBJ2-1; TRBD2 agrees at 12 bases. CDR3 length: 15 amino acids. V was clipped by 0 bases and J by 15 bases; unmatched bases: 10. Germline values: CDR1 SGDLS, CDR2 YYNGEE.